Each of the 18 T cell receptor beta chains below was sequenced from the same sample in a study of post-analysis software for immune sequencing data. The study's findings and limits: A few TRBV segments (TRBV5-6, TRBV5-1 and TRBV20-1 among them) occurred more frequently in patients than in controls.

Their antigens are not known. Unique-molecular-identifier-tagged TCR beta cDNA libraries were used. TCRdb itself ran the PCR reads through MiXCR, one entry per CDR3 protein. This sample has about 620,000 distinct CDR3 sequences, with roughly 47% found just once. Input material: blood. The origin of the receptors is a girl aged 10 to 17 with multiple sclerosis.

The chain recombines TRBV12-3 or TRBV12-4 with TRBJ2-1; D remains unclear. The CDR3 totals 15 residues. V lost 6 bases and J lost 2, with 14 bases in between. The CDR3 nucleotides read TGTGCCAGCAGCCCCGGATTAGATCCCTACAATGAGCAGTTCTTC. Its protein product is CASSPGLDPYNEQFF.

The V gene is TRBV10-3, the J gene TRBJ2-7, with 9 bases identical to TRBD2. V lost 0 bases to trimming and J lost 6 bases; unmatched junction nucleotides: 9. There are 16 residues in the CDR3. The germline gives CDR1 ENHRY, CDR2 SYGVKD. In DNA, the CDR3 is TGTGCCATCAGTGAGTCATTATTGCGGGAGGGGCGCGAGCAGTACTTC. The encoded protein is CAISESLLREGREQYF.

The chain's CDR3 is CASSYSTLPGGYNEQFF. In DNA, the CDR3 is TGTGCCAGCAGTTACTCAACACTCCCCGGAGGGTACAATGAGCAGTTCTTC. V gene TRBV6-5 combines with J gene TRBJ2-1; D is possibly TRBD2 (6 bases). The CDR3 has 17 residues. Germline assignment: CDR1 MNHEY and CDR2 SVGAGI. The V end was cut by 0 bases, the J end by 4 bases, with 16 bases between.

This chain links TRBV20-1 with TRBJ2-4, with 14 positions matching TRBD2. The J call may be incorrect, as the DNA end agrees better with TRBJ2-7. The germline V gene encodes CDR1 DFQATT and CDR2 SNEGSKA (reference sequence). The CDR3 loop spans 18 amino acids. As DNA, the CDR3 is TGCAGTGCTATGAGACTAGCGGGAGGGCCGTCGATATCGTACGAGCAGTACTTC. Protein: CSAMRLAGGPSISYEQYF.

This sequence joins TRBV6-5 and TRBJ2-7; 11 positions agree with TRBD1. There are 15 residues in the CDR3. Germline V CDR1 and CDR2: MNHEY, SVGAGI. Losses at the gene ends were 2 bases for V and 3 bases for J; bases not matched to a gene: 3. The CDR3 is CASSYTGQGVYEQYF. The CDR3 DNA follows: TGTGCCAGCAGTTACACGGGACAGGGGGTCTACGAGCAGTACTTC.

Here the CDR3 reads CSARDWDRVSLGYGYTF. As DNA, the CDR3 is TGCAGTGCTAGAGATTGGGACAGGGTCTCTTTGGGCTATGGCTACACCTTC. This rearrangement joins TRBV20-1 to TRBJ1-2; 9 bases line up with TRBD1. V was pared by 0 bases and J by 4 bases, with 12 bases of the junction left unmatched. Germline V gene data show CDR1 as DFQATT and CDR2 as SNEGSKA (reference sequence). The CDR3 has 17 residues.

J is TRBJ1-1 and V is TRBV12-3 or TRBV12-4, with D uncertain. This CDR3 spans 11 amino acids. V lost 6 bases and J 6 bases, leaving 8 bases between the germline ends. CDR3 sequence: CASRTLAEAFF. The CDR3 DNA is TGTGCCAGCAGGACCCTCGCTGAAGCTTTCTTT.

A few counts support this clonotype. The chain joins TRBV5-1 to TRBJ1-1, with TRBD1 matching over 9 bases. Germline values: CDR1 SGHRS, CDR2 YFSETQ. The V gene end was trimmed by 0 bases and the J gene end by 2 bases; junction bases not matched to a gene: 5. CDR3 length: 16 residues. CDR3 in amino acids: CASSLAVGQGNTEAFF. The CDR3 region has the DNA TGCGCCAGCAGCTTGGCCGTGGGACAGGGTAACACTGAAGCTTTCTTT.

The chain combines TRBV5-6 with TRBJ1-4; D is undetermined. Germline CDR1 SGHDT, CDR2 YYEEEE. There are 14 residues in the CDR3. V lost 7 bases to trimming and J lost 7 bases, with 17 bases between them. The CDR3 reads CASWMRDKGEKLFF. The DNA for the CDR3 is TGTGCCAGCTGGATGAGGGATAAGGGTGAAAAACTGTTTTTT.

This chain joins TRBV20-1 and TRBJ2-3, with D possibly being TRBD2 (6 bases). This CDR3 has 14 amino acids. V gave up 0 bases and J gave up 2 bases, with 9 bases separating them. Germline V CDR1 and CDR2: DFQATT, SNEGSKA (reference sequence). CDR3 nucleotides: TGCAGTGCTAGAGATGCGGGGTCCACAGATACGCAGTATTTT. Protein sequence: CSARDAGSTDTQYF.

This chain uses TRBV20-1 with TRBJ2-2; D might be TRBD2 (7 bases). V lost 0 bases and J 6 bases, leaving 11 bases between the germline ends. CDR3 length: 14 amino acids. CDR1 is DFQATT, CDR2 SNEGSKA, per germline (reference sequence). CDR3 sequence (DNA): TGCAGTGCTAGAGATTGGGGGGGCTCCGGGGAGCTGTTTTTT. As protein: CSARDWGGSGELFF.

With respect to this clonotype: An end of the junction does not agree with germline; a read error may underlie this. CDR3 sequence: CASSEWTGSYNERFF. The CDR3 DNA is TGTGCCAGCAGTGAGTGGACAGGGTCCTACAATGAGCGGTTCTTC. V is TRBV6-4 and J is TRBJ2-1; 8 nucleotides agree with TRBD1. Germline V gene data show CDR1 as MRHNA and CDR2 as SNTAGT. The CDR3 extends over 15 amino acids.

This rearrangement joins TRBV20-1 to TRBJ2-5; unclear D gene. The germline V and J ends were trimmed by 4 bases and 0 bases, with 18 bases remaining between them. The CDR3 loop spans 16 amino acids. The germline CDR1 and CDR2 sequences are DFQATT and SNEGSKA (reference sequence). This CDR3 reads CSATPRQEWYQETQYF. CDR3 nucleotide sequence: TGCAGTGCTACCCCTAGGCAGGAGTGGTACCAAGAGACCCAGTACTTC.

This clonotype was seen more than once but under ten times. V is TRBV5-4 and J is TRBJ2-1; no clear D. The V and J ends lost 2 bases and 5 bases respectively, with 8 bases between them. Germline CDR1 and CDR2: SGHNT and YYREEE (reference sequence). The CDR3 covers 13 residues. CDR3 sequence reads: CASSLVPDNEQFF. The DNA of the CDR3 is TGTGCCAGCAGCTTAGTGCCAGACAATGAGCAGTTCTTC.

The J gene is TRBJ2-2, the V gene TRBV2; D ambiguous. This CDR3 is 15 amino acids long. V lost 2 bases to trimming and J lost 5 bases, with 12 bases between them. The germline V gene encodes CDR1 SNHLY and CDR2 FYNNEI. CDR3 in amino acids: CASSELVLRTGELFF. The CDR3 nucleotides read TGTGCCAGCAGTGAATTGGTTTTGAGGACCGGGGAGCTGTTTTTT.

V is TRBV3-1 and J is TRBJ2-1; D remains ambiguous. Trimming cost V 1 base and J 15 bases, with 10 bases left between them. Germline V CDR1 and CDR2: LGHDT, YNNKEL (reference sequence). The CDR3 covers 11 residues. The CDR3 region has the DNA TGTGCCAGCAGCCAAGGGTCGTGGGTGTTCTTC. Protein sequence: CASSQGSWVFF.

The V and J genes are TRBV20-1 and TRBJ2-3; D could derive from TRBD1 or TRBD2 (5 bases each). This CDR3 has 15 residues. Trimming removed 6 bases from V and 8 bases from J, with 24 bases in between. CDR1 and CDR2 (germline): DFQATT, SNEGSKA (reference sequence). CDR3 bases: TGCAGTGCCCCGAGGGACCACCTGAGAACGGGTACGCAGTATTTT. Its protein is CSAPRDHLRTGTQYF.

This chain links TRBV4-2 with TRBJ2-2; 8 bases agree with TRBD2. The V gene end was trimmed by 2 bases and the J gene end by 5 bases; junction bases not matched to a gene: 13. Germline values: CDR1 LGHNA, CDR2 YNFKEQ. The CDR3 runs 18 residues. The CDR3 protein is CASSQTLLSGSKTGELFF. In nucleotides, the CDR3 is TGTGCCAGCAGCCAAACCCTCCTCAGCGGGAGTAAGACCGGGGAGCTGTTTTTT.